This is a list of T cell receptor beta chains from one sample in a study of OX40 agonist ivuxolimab in advanced cancers. The table came from immunoSEQ multiplex PCR; TCRdb's copy has only in-frame clones and leaves some out. Among about 92,000 clones listed, around 90% were seen once. Sample: CD4+ or CD8+ T cells sorted from blood, taken in a trial of the OX40 agonist ivuxolimab. Every receptor here comes from an adult with an advanced solid tumor such as melanoma, head and neck, liver or kidney cancer. The CDR3 runs from the conserved cysteine through the conserved F or W. A D gene is named only where the DNA matches it firmly. Not all rows give a size; the values are once, few, many and, for expanded clones, a class.

D: .; size: .; J: TRBJ2-1; V: TRBV18; DNA: TGTGCCAGCTCACAAGGACAGCCAAATGAGCAGTTCTTC; CDR3: CASSQGQPNEQFF
D: TRBD2; size: .; J: TRBJ2-5; V: TRBV6-1; DNA: TGTGCCAGCAGTGAATTAGCGGGACTGCAAGAGACCCAGTACTTC; CDR3: CASSELAGLQETQYF
D: TRBD2; size: .; J: TRBJ2-1; V: TRBV2; DNA: TGTGCCAGCAGGGCCGGGACTAGCGGGTACAATGAGCAGTTCTTC; CDR3: CASRAGTSGYNEQFF
D: .; size: .; J: TRBJ2-5; V: TRBV5-4; DNA: TGTGCCAGCAGCTTGGGAGGGCGGGCTGCCTACCTCCAAGAGACCCAGTACTTC; CDR3: CASSLGGRAAYLQETQYF
D: .; size: .; J: TRBJ2-7; V: TRBV6-5; DNA: TGTGCCAGCAGCCCCTTTAGGCAGTCCTACGAGCAGTACTTC; CDR3: CASSPFRQSYEQYF
D: .; size: .; J: TRBJ1-4; V: TRBV28; DNA: TGTGCCAGCAGTTTAAATGAAAAACTGTTTTTT; CDR3: CASSLNEKLFF
D: .; size: .; J: TRBJ2-1; V: TRBV19; DNA: TGTGCCAGTAGTATAAGGGACACTGAATACAATGAGCAGTTCTTC; CDR3: CASSIRDTEYNEQFF
D: .; size: .; J: TRBJ1-1; V: TRBV6-1; DNA: TGTGCCAGCAGTGAAGCCGGGTTTGCTGAAGCTTTCTTT; CDR3: CASSEAGFAEAFF
D: .; size: .; J: TRBJ2-2; V: TRBV7-2; DNA: TGTGCCAGCAGCTTAGTAGGGGTCAGCACCGGGGAGCTGTTTTTT; CDR3: CASSLVGVSTGELFF
D: .; size: .; J: TRBJ2-7; V: TRBV10-2; DNA: TGCGCCAGCAGGAATGGCGGGTCTAATTACGAGCAGTACTTC; CDR3: CASRNGGSNYEQYF
D: .; size: .; J: TRBJ2-3; V: TRBV19; DNA: TGTGCCAGTAGTAGCTTGGCAAACACAGATACGCAGTATTTT; CDR3: CASSSLANTDTQYF
D: TRBD1; size: once; J: TRBJ2-1; V: TRBV6-6; DNA: TGTGCCAGCAGGCCGACAGGGGTGACCTACAATGAGCAGTTCTTC; CDR3: CASRPTGVTYNEQFF
D: .; size: .; J: TRBJ2-5; V: TRBV7-2; DNA: TGTGCCAACAGCCGTGGATCGTACCAAGAGACCCAGTACTTC; CDR3: CANSRGSYQETQYF
D: TRBD1; size: .; J: TRBJ2-1; V: TRBV5-1; DNA: TGCGCCAGCAGCACGGGACAGGGAGGGAATGAGCAGTTCTTC; CDR3: CASSTGQGGNEQFF
D: .; size: .; J: TRBJ1-6; V: TRBV7-3; DNA: TGTGCCAGCAGCTTTCGGGGCGGAGGTAATTCACCCCTCCACTTT; CDR3: CASSFRGGGNSPLHF
D: TRBD2; size: .; J: TRBJ2-3; V: TRBV7-2; DNA: TGTGCCAGCAGCTTTTTTCATAGCGGGACAGATACGCAGTATTTT; CDR3: CASSFFHSGTDTQYF
D: .; size: .; J: TRBJ2-7; V: TRBV6-5; DNA: TGTGCCAGCAGTTACCCGACACCTTACGAGCAGTACTTC; CDR3: CASSYPTPYEQYF
D: .; size: .; J: TRBJ1-2; V: TRBV28; DNA: TGTGCCAGCAGCTCTACAGGGATCTATGGCTACACCTTC; CDR3: CASSSTGIYGYTF
D: .; size: .; J: TRBJ2-3; V: TRBV7-9; DNA: TGTGCCAGCAGCCTTAGCACAGATACGCAGTATTTT; CDR3: CASSLSTDTQYF
D: .; size: .; J: TRBJ2-1; V: TRBV7-3; DNA: TGTGCCAGCAGCCTGGTTAGCGGGACAGGCTCCAATGAGCAGTTCTTC; CDR3: CASSLVSGTGSNEQFF
D: .; size: .; J: TRBJ1-5; V: TRBV19; DNA: TGTGCCAGTAGTTATCGGGGCGGAACCGATCAGCCCCAGCATTTT; CDR3: CASSYRGGTDQPQHF
D: TRBD1; size: .; J: TRBJ2-3; V: TRBV7-2; DNA: TGTGCCAGCAGCTTGGGACAGAGCACAGATACGCAGTATTTT; CDR3: CASSLGQSTDTQYF
D: .; size: .; J: TRBJ2-5; V: TRBV9; DNA: TGTGCCAGCAGCGCTGGATCTATCCAAGAGACCCAGTACTTC; CDR3: CASSAGSIQETQYF
D: .; size: .; J: TRBJ1-1; V: TRBV5-1; DNA: TGCGCCAGCAGCTTAGGCACAGGGATGTACACTGAAGCTTTCTTT; CDR3: CASSLGTGMYTEAFF
D: TRBD2; size: .; J: TRBJ2-3; V: TRBV7-2; DNA: TGTGCCAGCAGCTTAGCGTGGGGACTAGCGGGGGGAGATACGCAGTATTTT; CDR3: CASSLAWGLAGGDTQYF
D: .; size: .; J: TRBJ1-5; V: TRBV7-8; DNA: TGTGCCAGCAGCTTAAGGCCAGCTCAGCCCCAGCATTTT; CDR3: CASSLRPAQPQHF
D: TRBD2; size: once; J: TRBJ2-1; V: TRBV2; DNA: TGTGCCAGCAAAAGACTAGCGACCAATGAGCAGTTCTTC; CDR3: CASKRLATNEQFF
D: .; size: .; J: TRBJ2-7; V: TRBV15; DNA: TGTGCCACCAGCAGAGGAGGGCAGGGGAGCGACGAGCAGTACTTC; CDR3: CATSRGGQGSDEQYF
D: TRBD2; size: .; J: TRBJ2-7; V: TRBV7-2; DNA: TGTGCCAGCCTAGTTGCGGGAGGCCACGAGCAGTACTTC; CDR3: CASLVAGGHEQYF
D: TRBD2; size: .; J: TRBJ2-7; V: TRBV2; DNA: TGTGCCAGCAGTTCTCTAGCGGGAGCCACCTACGAGCAGTACTTC; CDR3: CASSSLAGATYEQYF
D: TRBD1; size: once; J: TRBJ2-7; V: TRBV29-1; DNA: TGCAGCGTCGTTCGGACAGGGGGTCCCCACGAGCAGTACTTC; CDR3: CSVVRTGGPHEQYF
D: TRBD1; size: .; J: TRBJ2-2; V: TRBV5-1; DNA: TGCGCCAGCAGCTGGATAGGGGGCGCGAACACCGGGGAGCTGTTTTTT; CDR3: CASSWIGGANTGELFF
D: .; size: .; J: TRBJ2-5; V: TRBV5-1; DNA: TGCGCCAGCAGCTTGACGGCAGGCCAAGAGACCCAGTACTTC; CDR3: CASSLTAGQETQYF
D: TRBD1; size: .; J: TRBJ2-7; V: TRBV28; DNA: TGTGCCAGCAGTTTTCCCCGCCGGGGCAGGGGGCTCCACGAGCAGTACTTC; CDR3: CASSFPRRGRGLHEQYF
D: TRBD1; size: .; J: TRBJ2-7; V: TRBV27; DNA: TGTGCCAGCAGTGCTCCCGGGACAGGGATTTCCCCTGGTACCTACGAGCAGTACTTC; CDR3: CASSAPGTGISPGTYEQYF
D: TRBD1; size: .; J: TRBJ1-4; V: TRBV5-1; DNA: TGCGCCAGCAGCTTGCAGGGCAGGGGGACTAATGAAAAACTGTTTTTT; CDR3: CASSLQGRGTNEKLFF
D: .; size: .; J: TRBJ2-5; V: TRBV21-1; DNA: TGTGCCAGCAGCAAAGCGAGAGGTAAGGCCCAAGAGACCCAGTACTTC; CDR3: CASSKARGKAQETQYF
D: TRBD2; size: once; J: TRBJ2-7; V: TRBV28; DNA: TGTGCCAGCAGGGAGTGGGGGGGTTACGAGCAGTACTTC; CDR3: CASREWGGYEQYF
D: .; size: .; J: TRBJ2-1; V: TRBV7-9; DNA: TGTGCCAGCAGCCCCGGGACTGGTTCTTTCAATGAGCAGTTCTTC; CDR3: CASSPGTGSFNEQFF
D: TRBD1; size: .; J: TRBJ2-3; V: TRBV5-6; DNA: TGTGCCAGCGGTATGACAGGGGGGGGCACAGATACGCAGTATTTT; CDR3: CASGMTGGGTDTQYF
D: .; size: few; J: TRBJ2-2; V: TRBV7-3; DNA: TGTGCCAGCAGCCCTGGCCGGGACACCGGGGAGCTGTTTTTT; CDR3: CASSPGRDTGELFF
D: .; size: .; J: TRBJ2-5; V: TRBV18; DNA: TGTGCCGCGCGAGTGGACCGAACGACGCAGCAGTACTTC; CDR3: CAARVDRTTQQYF
D: TRBD2; size: .; J: TRBJ2-5; V: TRBV5-4; DNA: TGTGCCAGCAGCGAGGGACTAGCGGGAGTCGAGACCCAGTACTTC; CDR3: CASSEGLAGVETQYF